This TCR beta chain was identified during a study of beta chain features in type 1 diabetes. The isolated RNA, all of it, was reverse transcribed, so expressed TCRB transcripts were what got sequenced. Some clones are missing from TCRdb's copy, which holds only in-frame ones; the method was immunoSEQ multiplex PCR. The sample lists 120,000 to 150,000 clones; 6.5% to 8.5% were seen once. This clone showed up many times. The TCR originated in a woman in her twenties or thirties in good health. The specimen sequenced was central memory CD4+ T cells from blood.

The CDR3 loop reads CSVIAKRSEQYF. The CDR3 nucleotides are TGCAGCGTGATAGCGAAGAGAAGCGAGCAGTACTTC. The chain links TRBV29-1 to TRBJ2-7, with D possibly being TRBD2 (5 bases). V was shortened by 6 bases and J by 6 bases, with 15 bases between the two germline ends. This CDR3 spans 12 amino acids. Germline V gene sequence: CDR1 SQVTM, CDR2 ANQGSEA.